This T cell receptor beta chain was obtained from a study of T cell responses to AZD1222 COVID-19 vaccine. Overall study results and limits: In all cases, repertoires were sampled only after the peak T cell response. Spike-specific TCR breadth and depth went up after people got two AZD1222 doses. White British ancestry dominated among donors, who included more females, and clonal diversity was possibly underestimated. CD4 TCRs associated with vaccination spanned spike, dominating at 160-218 and 743-854.

Sequencing was performed with immunoSEQ multiplex PCR; in TCRdb, only in-frame clones are kept and a portion is missing. The sample consists of around 100,000 clones, about nine tenths of them appearing once. This CDR3 contains 13 residues. Germline V gene lookup returns CDR1 MNHEY and CDR2 SVGAGI. The ends were cut back, 6 bases at V and 1 base at J, with 9 bases in the middle. Note on this clone: Its antigen is currently unknown.

Source: peripheral blood, taken on day 0 of AZD1222 vaccination. V is TRBV6-5 and J is TRBJ2-5; no clear D gene. The TCR comes from an adult in good health. CDR3 sequence: CASRNERQETQYF. For the CDR3, the DNA is TGTGCCAGCAGGAACGAACGCCAAGAGACCCAGTACTTC.